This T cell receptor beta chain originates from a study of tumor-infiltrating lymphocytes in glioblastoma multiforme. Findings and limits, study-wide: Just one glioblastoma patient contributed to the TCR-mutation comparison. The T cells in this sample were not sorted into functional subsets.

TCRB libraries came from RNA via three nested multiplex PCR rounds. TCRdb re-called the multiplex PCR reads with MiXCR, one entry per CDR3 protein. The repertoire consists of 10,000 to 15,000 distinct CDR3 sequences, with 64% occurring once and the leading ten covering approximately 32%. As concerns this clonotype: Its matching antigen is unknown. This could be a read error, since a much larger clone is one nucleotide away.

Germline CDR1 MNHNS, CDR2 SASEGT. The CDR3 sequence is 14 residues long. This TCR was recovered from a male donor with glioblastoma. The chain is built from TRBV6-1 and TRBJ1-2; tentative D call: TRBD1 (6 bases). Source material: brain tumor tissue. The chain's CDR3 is CAISDSGAVCGYTF. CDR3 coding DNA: TGTGCCATCAGTGACTCGGGGGCTGTATGTGGCTACACCTTC.